The following is a T cell receptor beta chain sequence with its context. Trimming removed 1 base at V and 5 bases at J, with 9 bases between. This CDR3 region has 14 residues. CDR1 is LNHDA, CDR2 SQIVND, per germline (reference sequence). This record comes from a study of regulatory T cells in long-lasting Graves disease. Turning to the study itself: Under 3 months of antithyroid drugs had been taken by newly diagnosed Graves' patients.

Time point given: newly diagnosed GD, antithyroid drugs for less than 3 months. Following extraction of RNA from PBMCs, that RNA was used to make the TCR library. iRepertoire HTBI primers and Arm-PCR of CDR3 regions built TCR beta libraries. A single record per CDR3 protein comes from TCRdb applying MiXCR to the multiplex PCR reads. The sample contains hundreds of thousands of distinct CDR3 sequences, roughly 15% of which appear only once. The sample also formed part of further work on T cells in Graves' hyperthyroidism and ophthalmopathy. That investigation notes: Among the patients, aged 18 to 65, hyperthyroidism was newly diagnosed and had lasted under 2 months. Most expanded thyroid clonotypes above 0.001 also appeared in blood.

Sequences were derived from peripheral blood mononuclear cells (PBMCs), sampled at new diagnosis, from a patient treated with antithyroid drugs. V and J are TRBV19 and TRBJ2-1; D call uncertain. The clonotype was recovered from a woman aged 25-40 years with Graves disease. The CDR3 nucleotides are TGTGCCAGTAGTATAGCGCAACAGCACAATGAGCAGTTCTTC. It specifies CASSIAQQHNEQFF.